Included here is one T cell receptor beta chain sequence, with context. Its target is not known. This sample was included in a study of cytomegalovirus exposure and HLA in healthy donors. Regarding the study as a whole: There were several of the most significant clusters that appeared linked to common viral pathogens in a later analysis. Solely CMV serostatus was available to characterize immune exposure.

Healthy bone marrow donors formed the donor group. The PCR ran on 60 Vbeta and 13 Jbeta primers. Per the original data handling: A later analysis counted roughly 74 million unique TCR beta chains, some 11 million shared. Clones were sequenced by immunoSEQ multiplex PCR, and TCRdb holds only the in-frame ones, with some missing. V, J and clone size are taken as reported in that table, and D and trimming were inferred from the DNA itself. The repertoire consists of about 230,000 clones, with more than 70% occurring once and the leading ten covering over 1%. With 6 bases removed from V and 5 bases from J, the gap between germline ends came to 13 bases. The germline V gene encodes CDR1 KGHSH and CDR2 LQKENI. The CDR3 runs 13 residues.

The V and J genes are TRBV18 and TRBJ2-5; perhaps TRBD1 as D (7 bases). This receptor was identified in a human donor in good health. Sequenced: PBMCs. CDR3 DNA sequence: TGTGCCAGCTCGTCACAGGGGAGGGAGACCCAGTACTTC. Translation gives CASSSQGRETQYF.